The text below deals with one T cell receptor beta chain. This record belongs to a study of cytomegalovirus exposure and HLA in healthy donors. Trimming cost V 2 bases and J 6 bases; bases outside gene matches: 7. CDR1 is MRHNA, CDR2 SNTAGT, per germline. The CDR3 is made up of 15 amino acids. Generated by immunoSEQ multiplex PCR, the TCRdb table keeps only in-frame clones and is missing some. The repertoire has roughly 60,000 clones, roughly 90% of them found once; the top ten carry over 2%. The receptor was isolated from a woman in her 30s in good health and CMV-seronegative. The V and J genes are TRBV6-4 and TRBJ2-1; 7 bases are a match to TRBD2. Sequenced sample: PBMCs. CDR3 amino acids: CASSDLAEGGNEQFF. The CDR3 DNA is TGTGCCAGCAGTGACCTAGCGGAGGGAGGCAATGAGCAGTTCTTC.